This TCR beta chain was retrieved from a study of cytomegalovirus exposure and HLA in healthy donors. Points on this clone: Antigen: not known.

Assay used: immunoSEQ multiplex PCR; TCRdb lists only in-frame clones, some missing. Among some 150,000 clones listed, approximately 90% were seen once. Germline loops: CDR1 MDHEN, CDR2 SYDVKM. The CDR3 totals 15 residues. Trimming removed 8 bases at V and 1 base at J, with 14 bases between. The study, taken as a whole, reports: The classifier reportedly diagnosed cytomegalovirus status with high specificity and sensitivity. Researchers counted over 150 TCR beta chains as cytomegalovirus-associated.

The TCR sequence derives from a woman in her twenties or thirties in good health and CMV-seropositive. The rearrangement links TRBV28 to TRBJ1-4, with a possible D match to TRBD1 (6 bases). The sequenced sample was PBMCs. The CDR3 region is CASGNAGVTNEKLFF. Here the CDR3 DNA reads TGTGCCAGCGGAAACGCAGGGGTAACTAATGAAAAACTGTTTTTT.